This TCR beta chain was sequenced in a study of PD-1 blockade in classical Hodgkin lymphoma (dated by TCRdb to about 2020). A note on the overall study: Nivolumab dosing was 3 mg/kg intravenously every 2 weeks, continuing until either disease progression or unacceptable toxicity. A peripheral blood immune signature of response to PD-1 blockade in classical Hodgkin lymphoma was defined using TCR beta sequencing and CyTOF. What the authors observed across the whole study: By C4D1, a significant rise was seen in CD4+ TCR diversity but not in CD8+ TCR diversity (p=0.0027 vs p=0.16), and the rise was most apparent among complete responders (p=0.02). The study was restricted to a single clinical trial cohort, and the causes of repertoire differences, possibly disease activity or prior therapy, were left undefined. Newly diagnosed patients were reported to have lower baseline TCR diversity than healthy donors, and relapsed/refractory patients were reported to have lower baseline TCR diversity still. Among trial patients, those achieving complete response had baseline diversity similar to that of newly diagnosed patients, while diversity was significantly lower in partial responders and progressors. Diversity was lower in patients who began nivolumab less than 1 year after ASCT, so these patients were left out of later analyses to avoid confounding by immune reconstitution.

The time point label for this specimen denotes: cycle 2 day 1 (C2D1) of nivolumab. Relapse after autologous stem cell transplantation had occurred in all trial patients, and cohorts A, B and C were distinguished by prior brentuximab vedotin exposure. The trial cohort was composed of around 60 patients with relapsed/refractory classical Hodgkin lymphoma, for whom complete response, partial response or progressive disease was recorded as best overall response. Single-agent nivolumab was administered to trial patients in the multi-cohort phase II CheckMate 205 trial. Best overall response was determined by an independent review committee according to the 2007 International Working Group response criteria. Trial PBMCs were collected just before the start of nivolumab (C1D1) and during therapy at cycle 2 day 1 and cycle 4 day 1. Peripheral blood was collected in 8 mL Vacutainer Cell Preparation Tubes, from which PBMCs were isolated by centrifugation and then cryopreserved.

Taking its sample share into account, this clone is medium-sized (0.01 to 0.1%). Its antigen specificity is not known. No much larger clone is present one base from it, and per-base qualities are unavailable. From the germline V gene (reference sequence), CDR1 is SEHNR and CDR2 is FQNEAQ. Measured from the cysteine to the phenylalanine, the CDR3 is 11 residues long. CDR3 DNA is the only sequence kept; it has 33 bases, read in frame from the first base. V and J lose 9 bases and 5 bases, and a span of 7 bases separates them. The Qiagen DNeasy kit was used to extract genomic DNA both from unsorted PBMCs and from the negatively selected CD4+ and CD8+ fractions. TCR beta CDR3 regions were subjected to amplification by immunoSEQ multiplex PCR with primers that anneal to V and J segments. A synthetic immune receptor repertoire was used to minimize amplification bias, and any remaining bias was removed computationally after sequencing. Processing in the source paper ran as follows. Repertoire diversity was quantified as the Shannon entropy index using custom Python scripts. Unsorted, CD4+ and CD8+ repertoires were analyzed separately, except for combined analyses in which CD4+ and CD8+ sequences were merged in silico. Clonal expansion was defined as at least a 2-fold frequency increase after treatment relative to C1D1, with a pseudocount of 0.5 for undetected baseline clones. Clones with 0 or 1 copy at C1D1 were classified as singleton clones, and clones with 2 or more copies were classified as non-singleton clones. By matching protein sequences in sorted samples from the same patient, clones expanded in unsorted samples were annotated as CD4+, CD8+ or unknown. Wilcoxon tests were applied to paired samples to test diversity changes from C1D1 to C4D1. The clones in this table, taken by TCRdb from immuneACCESS, are in-frame only. Not every clone is retained; where verified, under half of the shortfall comes from an unresolved V gene, and the cause of the rest is unknown. That table gives V, J and clone size, and the DNA gave D and trimming. In all, the sample holds about 46,000 clones, and 60% to 85% of those were seen once. The top ten constitute approximately 23% of the sample.

The sequenced sample was peripheral blood mononuclear cells (PBMCs), obtained before the second cycle of nivolumab. This sequence was found in a human donor with classical Hodgkin lymphoma. The chain uses TRBV7-9 and TRBJ2-2; the D gene identity is not certain. The DNA reads TGTGCCAGGGCTGAAACCGGGGAGCTGTTTTTT. This gives the protein CARAETGELFF.